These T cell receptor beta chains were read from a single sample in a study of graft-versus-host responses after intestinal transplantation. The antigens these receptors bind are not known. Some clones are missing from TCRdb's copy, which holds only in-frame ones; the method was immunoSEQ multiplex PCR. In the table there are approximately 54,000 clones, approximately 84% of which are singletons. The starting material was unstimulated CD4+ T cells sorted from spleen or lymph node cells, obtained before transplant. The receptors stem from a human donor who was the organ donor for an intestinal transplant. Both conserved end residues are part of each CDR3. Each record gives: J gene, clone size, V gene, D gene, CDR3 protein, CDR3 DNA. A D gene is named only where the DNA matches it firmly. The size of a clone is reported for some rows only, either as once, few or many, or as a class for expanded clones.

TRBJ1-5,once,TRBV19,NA,CASSIGRVENQPQHF,TGTGCCAGTAGTATTGGCAGGGTGGAAAATCAGCCCCAGCATTTT
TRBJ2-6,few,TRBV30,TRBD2,CAWNWASGGALSGANVLTF,TGTGCCTGGAACTGGGCTAGCGGGGGGGCCTTGTCTGGGGCCAACGTCCTGACTTTC
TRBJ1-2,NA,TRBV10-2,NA,CASSTDRFTGYTF,TGCGCCAGCAGCACAGACAGGTTTACGGGCTACACCTTC
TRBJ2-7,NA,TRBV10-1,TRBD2,CASSESGTYEQYF,TGCGCCAGCAGTGAGAGCGGGACCTACGAGCAGTACTTC
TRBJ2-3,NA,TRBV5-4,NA,CASSFGLDTQYF,TGTGCCAGCAGTTTTGGACTAGATACGCAGTATTTT
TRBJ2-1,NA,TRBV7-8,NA,CASSLTSINEQFF,TGTGCCAGCAGCTTAACTAGTATCAATGAGCAGTTCTTC
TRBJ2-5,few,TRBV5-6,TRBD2,CASSLRGGGPRETQYF,TGTGCCAGCAGCTTGAGGGGCGGGGGGCCCAGGGAGACCCAGTACTTC
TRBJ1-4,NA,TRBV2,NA,CASGRQWTNEKLFF,TGTGCCAGCGGAAGACAGTGGACCAATGAAAAACTGTTTTTT
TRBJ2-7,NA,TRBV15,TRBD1,CATSREGTGTGGGYEQYF,TGTGCCACCAGCAGAGAAGGGACCGGGACAGGGGGAGGCTACGAGCAGTACTTC
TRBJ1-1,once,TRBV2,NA,CASSEVGTEAFF,TGTGCCAGCAGTGAGGTGGGTACTGAAGCTTTCTTT
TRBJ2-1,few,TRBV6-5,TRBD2,CASSSWGGRGHEQFF,TGTGCCAGCAGTTCCTGGGGCGGGAGGGGCCATGAGCAGTTCTTC
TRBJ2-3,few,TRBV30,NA,CAWSGGGSTDTQYF,TGTGCCTGGAGTGGGGGTGGGAGCACAGATACGCAGTATTTT
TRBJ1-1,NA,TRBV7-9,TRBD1,CASSLFGGAGTGNTEAFF,TGTGCCAGCAGCTTATTTGGTGGAGCCGGGACAGGGAACACTGAAGCTTTCTTT
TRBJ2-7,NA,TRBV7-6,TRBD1,CASSSGTGGTYEQYF,TGTGCCAGCAGCTCCGGGACAGGGGGTACCTACGAGCAGTACTTC
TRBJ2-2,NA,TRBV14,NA,CASSQNLPRTGELFF,TGTGCCAGCAGCCAAAATCTACCCAGAACCGGGGAGCTGTTTTTT
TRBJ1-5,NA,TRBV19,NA,CASSLLGYNQPQHF,TGTGCCAGTAGCCTACTGGGCTATAATCAGCCCCAGCATTTT
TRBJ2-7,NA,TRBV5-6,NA,CASSLYSGFYEQYF,TGTGCCAGCAGCTTGTATTCTGGGTTCTACGAGCAGTACTTC
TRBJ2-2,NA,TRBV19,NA,CASRIQRNTGELFF,TGTGCCAGTAGAATACAGAGAAACACCGGGGAGCTGTTTTTT
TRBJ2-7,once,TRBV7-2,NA,CASSFRGADEQYF,TGTGCCAGCAGCTTCCGAGGGGCAGACGAGCAGTACTTC